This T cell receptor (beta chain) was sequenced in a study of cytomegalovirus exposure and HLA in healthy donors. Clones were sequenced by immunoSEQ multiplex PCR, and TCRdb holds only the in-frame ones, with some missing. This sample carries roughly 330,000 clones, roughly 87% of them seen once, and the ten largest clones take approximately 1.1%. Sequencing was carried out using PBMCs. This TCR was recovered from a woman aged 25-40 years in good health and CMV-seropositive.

CDR3 protein: CASSIHRAGNQPQHF. CDR3 DNA: TGTGCCAGCAGTATCCACAGGGCTGGGAATCAGCCCCAGCATTTT. The rearrangement links TRBV27 to TRBJ1-5; TRBD1 is a possible D gene (6 bases). CDR3 size: 15 residues. Germline values: CDR1 MNHEY, CDR2 SMNVEV (reference sequence). V was trimmed by 5 bases and J by 4 bases, leaving 15 bases between them.